The 11 T cell receptor beta chains given below trace back to one sample, sequenced in a study of CD8 T cells in ankylosing spondylitis. TCRdb used MiXCR to reprocess the 5' RACE reads, holding one entry per CDR3 protein. The repertoire holds under 85,000 distinct CDR3 sequences, with about 5% as singletons. Specimen: blood, either unsorted or a sorted T cell fraction (not recorded which). Receptors originate from a male donor with ankylosing spondylitis or in good health (not recorded which).

This clonotype has a count of ten or more. This chain links TRBV10-3 with TRBJ1-1; D remains unclear. Between the trimmed V and J ends, which lost 4 bases and 0 bases, there was a span of 6 bases. CDR1 is ENHRY and CDR2 is SYGVKD in the germline V gene. The CDR3 is 13 amino acids. This CDR3 is CAISGTVNTEAFF. CDR3 DNA sequence: TGTGCCATCAGTGGCACAGTGAACACTGAAGCTTTCTTT.

With regard to this clonotype: Being one base from a much bigger clone, this may be a read error. Because it lacks the conserved phenylalanine or tryptophan at the end, this CDR3 is likely a read error. The gene calls are TRBV28 and TRBJ2-7; D possibly uses TRBD1 or TRBD2 (5 bases each). Germline V gene data show CDR1 as MDHEN and CDR2 as SYDVKM. This CDR3 has 13 amino acids. Trimming cost V 6 bases and J 0 bases, with 9 bases left between them. CDR3 sequence reads: CASSLGPSYEQYL. The CDR3, as DNA: TGTGCCAGCAGCCTGGGACCCTCCTACGAGCAGTACCTC.

In the case of this clonotype: This may arise from a read error, as a much more abundant clone is one base away. The V call is TRBV5-4, the J call TRBJ2-1; no firm D call. CDR3 length: 14 residues. V lost 9 bases, J lost 4 bases, and 17 bases lay in between. Per the germline V gene, CDR1 is SGHNT and CDR2 is YYREEE (reference sequence). The CDR3 DNA is TGTGCCACCCAGCTTAGTATGAGTTACAATGAGCAGTTCTTC. Protein sequence: CATQLSMSYNEQFF.

This clonotype came up many times. V gene TRBV24-1 combines with J gene TRBJ2-2; D not certain. This CDR3 region has 14 residues. Germline V gene data show CDR1 as KGHDR and CDR2 as SFDVKD. Trimming shortened V by 1 base and J by 1 base, and 3 bases separated the two germline ends. The CDR3 nucleotides read TGTGCCACCAGTGATTTTTGGAACACCGGGGAGCTGTTTTTT. It translates to CATSDFWNTGELFF.

This clonotype was recorded at least ten times. The rearrangement joins TRBV6-1 to TRBJ2-4; D is perhaps TRBD1 or TRBD2 (5 bases each). The V end lost 5 bases, the J end lost 3 bases, and 17 bases lay between the germline ends. This CDR3 region has 16 residues. CDR1 is MNHNS, CDR2 SASEGT, per germline. The CDR3 sequence: CASSKAPGHGKNIQYF. CDR3 nucleotides: TGTGCCAGCAGTAAGGCCCCGGGGCACGGCAAAAACATTCAGTACTTC.

This clonotype was counted many times. This chain uses TRBV5-6 with TRBJ1-1; unclear D gene. Germline assignment: CDR1 SGHDT and CDR2 YYEEEE. The V end was cut by 1 base, the J end by 3 bases, with 7 bases between. This CDR3 has 13 amino acids. For the CDR3, the DNA is TGTGCCAGCAGCTTGCCGGCGGACACTGAAGCTTTCTTT. Residues: CASSLPADTEAFF.

This clonotype was seen at least ten times. The chain joins TRBV5-1 to TRBJ2-5; 7 bases line up with TRBD1. The length of the CDR3 is 14 residues. Germline CDR1 SGHRS, CDR2 YFSETQ. The V and J ends lost 4 bases and 2 bases, in that order; junction bases with no gene match: 5. CDR3 residues: CASSVGQLQETQYF. Here the CDR3 DNA reads TGCGCCAGCAGCGTGGGACAGCTACAAGAGACCCAGTACTTC.

This clonotype came up many times. The J gene is TRBJ1-6, the V gene TRBV10-3, with 8 bases that match TRBD1. V lost 0 bases, J lost 7 bases, and 5 bases stayed unmatched. Germline-derived CDR1 and CDR2 are ENHRY and SYGVKD. There are 16 residues in the CDR3. CDR3 sequence reads: CAISESGTGGNSPLHF. The CDR3 DNA reads as TGTGCCATCAGTGAGTCTGGAACAGGGGGGAATTCACCCCTCCACTTT.

This clonotype was observed many times. The rearrangement joins TRBV5-1 to TRBJ2-7, with TRBD2 as a possible D gene (6 bases). There are 13 residues in the CDR3. V shed 0 bases and J shed 6 bases, with 10 bases lying between them. Germline-derived CDR1 and CDR2 are SGHRS and YFSETQ. The CDR3 DNA follows: TGCGCCAGCAGCTTGGGGAACGGGGGCGAGCAGTACTTC. This gives the protein CASSLGNGGEQYF.

This clonotype showed up many times. The chain joins TRBV7-8 to TRBJ1-4; 8 positions agree with TRBD1. This CDR3 comprises 14 residues. The V and J ends lost 7 bases and 5 bases, in that order; junction bases with no gene match: 6. Germline V lookup: CDR1 SGHVS, CDR2 FQNEAQ. CDR3 nucleotides: TGTGCCAGCACCCCGACAGGGGCCAATGAAAAACTGTTTTTT. It yields the protein CASTPTGANEKLFF.

This clonotype was counted ten times or more. The rearrangement joins TRBV20-1 to TRBJ2-5, with 8 bases aligning to TRBD2. Unmatched junction bases numbered 7, after V lost 3 bases and J lost 7 bases. Germline CDR1 and CDR2: DFQATT and SNEGSKA (reference sequence). There are 13 residues in the CDR3. CDR3 loop: CSASSGAPGTQYF. In nucleotides, the CDR3 is TGCAGTGCTAGTAGCGGGGCGCCAGGGACCCAGTACTTC.